This T cell receptor beta chain was found in a study of cytomegalovirus exposure and HLA in healthy donors. Study-wide findings and caveats: When analyzed later, a missense DCLRE1C variant was found to be linked to TCR beta V- and J-gene trimming. In a later analysis, parvovirus B19, influenza, CMV and Epstein-Barr virus appeared linked to several top co-occurrence clusters.

With respect to this clone: Its target is not known.

This PCR relied on a set of 60 Vbeta primers and 13 Jbeta primers. Repertoires were generated with immunoSEQ multiplex PCR, while TCRdb's copy carries only in-frame clones and drops some. The sample has 150,000 to 200,000 clones; around 79% are singletons. This CDR3 is 16 amino acids long. Material: PBMCs. This chain joins TRBV21-1 and TRBJ2-1; the table's D call, TRBD1, was not checked against the DNA. TRBV21-1 is listed as a pseudogene. The TCR was taken from a woman between 50 and 59 years old in good health and CMV-seronegative. In DNA form, the CDR3 reads TGTGCCAGCAGCAAAGGGTGGCAGGGGCCTAACAATGAGCAGTTCTTC. Its translation: CASSKGWQGPNNEQFF.